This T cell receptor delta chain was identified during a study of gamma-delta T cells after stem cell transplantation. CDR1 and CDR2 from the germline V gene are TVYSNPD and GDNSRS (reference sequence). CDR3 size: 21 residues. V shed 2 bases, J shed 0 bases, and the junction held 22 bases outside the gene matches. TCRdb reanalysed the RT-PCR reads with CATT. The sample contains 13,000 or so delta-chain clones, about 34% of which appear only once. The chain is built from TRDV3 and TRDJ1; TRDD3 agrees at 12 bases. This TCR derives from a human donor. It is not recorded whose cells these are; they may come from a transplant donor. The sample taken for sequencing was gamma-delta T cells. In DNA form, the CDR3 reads TGTGCCTTTGCGTACACCGACAGGTGGCTGGGGGATACGTCCTACACCGATAAACTCATCTTT. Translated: CAFAYTDRWLGDTSYTDKLIF.